Listed here are 19 T cell receptor beta chains from one sample, sequenced in a study of early T cells in non-severe SARS-CoV-2 infection. TCRdb re-analysed the 5' RACE reads in MiXCR, keeping a single row per CDR3 protein. Of about 77,000 distinct CDR3 sequences listed, roughly 16% are singletons. The sequencing sample was made of whole blood. The receptors were sampled from an adult who was a healthcare worker with PCR-confirmed SARS-CoV-2 infection or an uninfected control (not recorded which).

The CDR3 bases are TGCGCCAGCAGTGTGGGGAGTAGTCAGCCCCAGCATTTT. This sequence encodes CASSVGSSQPQHF. The chain links TRBV10-2 to TRBJ1-5; D is undetermined. V lost 4 bases and J lost 6, with 10 bases in between. Per germline, CDR1 WSHSY and CDR2 SAAADI. The CDR3 loop spans 13 amino acids.

This clonotype showed up many times. The rearrangement links TRBV18 to TRBJ1-6; D is uncertain. Germline loops: CDR1 KGHSH, CDR2 LQKENI. The germline V and J ends were trimmed by 6 bases and 7 bases, with 13 bases remaining between them. CDR3 size: 14 residues. DNA for the CDR3: TGTGCCAGCTCGAAGGACCGGCTGAATTCACCCCTCCACTTT. As protein: CASSKDRLNSPLHF.

The chain employs TRBV20-1 and TRBJ2-1, with 9 bases lining up with TRBD2. The CDR3 length is 15 residues. The J segment lost 9 bases and the V segment lost 0 bases, leaving 9 bases of the junction unmatched. The germline V gene encodes CDR1 DFQATT and CDR2 SNEGSKA (reference sequence). The CDR3 DNA follows: TGCAGTGCTAGAGATCCTAGCGGGGCCGGGGGTGAGCAGTTCTTC. It codes for CSARDPSGAGGEQFF.

This clonotype was counted many times. This rearrangement joins TRBV4-2 to TRBJ1-5, with 7 bases fitting TRBD1. The germline gives CDR1 LGHNA, CDR2 YNFKEQ. The CDR3 is 17 residues long. With V trimmed by 3 bases and J by 1 base, 9 bases remained unmatched. The CDR3 DNA sequence: TGTGCCAGCAGCCACCTGGCTGAGGGGGCCAGCAATCAGCCCCAGCATTTT. Its protein product is CASSHLAEGASNQPQHF.

V gene TRBV20-1 combines with J gene TRBJ2-7, with D tentatively TRBD2 (6 bases). Germline CDR1 DFQATT, CDR2 SNEGSKA (reference sequence). The CDR3 has 15 residues. The V end was cut by 6 bases, the J end by 4 bases, with 22 bases between. CDR3 coding DNA: TGCAGTGCCCCTGGGGGGATGGGTTCTCGGTACGAGCAGTACTTC. Translated, it gives CSAPGGMGSRYEQYF.

V gene TRBV20-1 combines with J gene TRBJ1-6, with D perhaps TRBD1 (5 bases). With 3 bases removed from V and 5 bases from J, the gap between germline ends came to 14 bases. The length of the CDR3 is 15 residues. CDR1 and CDR2 from the germline V gene are DFQATT and SNEGSKA (reference sequence). CDR3 sequence: CSARGTTANNSPLHF. The CDR3 DNA is TGCAGTGCTAGGGGGACCACCGCAAATAATTCACCCCTCCACTTT.

Note on this clonotype: The junction departs from the called germline gene at one end, perhaps through a read error. The chain couples TRBV7-2 to TRBJ2-7; no reliable D call. The CDR3 is 14 residues long. CDR1 is SGHTA, CDR2 FQGNSA, per germline. The DNA for the CDR3 is TGTGTCAGCAGCTTAGGGCCAGGACCCTACGAGCAGTACTTC. Protein sequence: CVSSLGPGPYEQYF.

The chain has TRBV14 and TRBJ2-5; D not resolved. Looked up from germline, CDR1 is SGHDN and CDR2 is FVKESK. V lost 0 bases and J 5 bases, leaving 7 bases between the germline ends. This CDR3 region has 13 residues. CDR3 sequence reads: CASSQDIGETQYF. For the CDR3, the DNA is TGTGCCAGCAGCCAAGATATAGGCGAGACCCAGTACTTC.

The rearrangement uses TRBV14 and TRBJ2-1, with D unresolved. Germline V gene sequence: CDR1 SGHDN, CDR2 FVKESK. The CDR3 has 15 amino acids. The germline V and J ends were trimmed by 4 bases and 0 bases, with 10 bases remaining between them. The CDR3 DNA reads as TGTGCCAGCAGCCCCCTCCTGAGCTCCTACAATGAGCAGTTCTTC. Translation gives CASSPLLSSYNEQFF.

V gene TRBV7-9 combines with J gene TRBJ2-1; 12 bases are shared with TRBD2. The V gene's germline CDR1 is SEHNR and CDR2 FQNEAQ (reference sequence). V dropped 5 bases and J dropped 4; count of bases not matched to a gene: 3. The CDR3 sequence is 15 residues long. CDR3 sequence: CASSRTSGDYNEQFF. CDR3 DNA: TGTGCCAGCAGCCGGACTAGCGGGGATTACAATGAGCAGTTCTTC.

The chain recombines TRBV12-3 or TRBV12-4 with TRBJ1-6; D call uncertain. The CDR3 covers 14 residues. V gave up 4 bases and J gave up 9 bases, with 13 bases separating them. CDR3 sequence: CASSSGRFGSPLHF. CDR3 sequence (DNA): TGTGCCAGCAGTTCCGGGCGGTTTGGTTCACCCCTCCACTTT.

The rearrangement uses TRBV10-3 and TRBJ2-3; TRBD2 aligns across 9 bases. The V gene's germline CDR1 is ENHRY and CDR2 SYGVKD. The CDR3 contains 13 residues. The trim removed 10 bases at V and 1 base at J, leaving 3 bases unmatched. The DNA for the CDR3 is TGTGCCACCGAGCGGGGGGGCACAGATACGCAGTATTTT. As protein: CATERGGTDTQYF.

This clonotype appeared a few times. The genes are TRBV7-6 and TRBJ2-1, with TRBD2 as a possible D gene (5 bases). Germline V gene data show CDR1 as SGHVS and CDR2 as FNYEAQ. Trimming took 2 bases from V and 7 from J, leaving 9 bases between them. The CDR3 loop spans 13 amino acids. This CDR3 reads CASSLFTGNEQFF. The CDR3 DNA sequence: TGTGCCAGCAGCTTATTCACGGGGAATGAGCAGTTCTTC.

This clonotype was observed at least ten times. The chain joins TRBV5-8 to TRBJ2-7; D is perhaps TRBD2 (5 bases). The length of the CDR3 is 14 residues. V was trimmed by 4 bases and J by 0 bases, leaving 11 bases between them. Per the germline V gene, CDR1 is SGHTS and CDR2 is YDEGEE. In DNA, the CDR3 is TGTGCCAGCAGCCTGGAGGTTGGCTCCTACGAGCAGTACTTC. It is translated as CASSLEVGSYEQYF.

The chain carries TRBV7-2 and TRBJ2-1; TRBD2 matches 7 bases. V lost 1 base, J lost 5 bases, and 8 bases stayed unmatched. The CDR3 loop spans 16 amino acids. In germline, CDR1 is SGHTA, CDR2 FQGNSA. The CDR3 bases are TGTGCCAGCAGCTTAGATTACGGCGGGGGTAACAATGAGCAGTTCTTC. Protein: CASSLDYGGGNNEQFF.

The chain is built from TRBV5-5 and TRBJ2-7; D is ambiguous. Between the trimmed V and J ends, which lost 4 bases and 4 bases, there was a span of 15 bases. Germline CDR1 is SGHKS and CDR2 is YYEKEE (reference sequence). This CDR3 contains 14 residues. The CDR3 DNA sequence: TGTGCCAGCAGCCTGGTTCTCGGCGTTTACGAGCAGTACTTC. Protein product: CASSLVLGVYEQYF.

This clonotype was recorded many times. The chain recombines TRBV6-2 or TRBV6-3 with TRBJ1-4; D is unclear. The CDR3 spans 15 residues. CDR1 and CDR2 (germline): MNHEY, SVGEGT. The V end was cut by 6 bases, the J end by 4 bases, with 15 bases between. The CDR3 region is CASRAAGAVNEKLFF. CDR3 coding DNA: TGTGCCAGCAGAGCCGCGGGAGCCGTTAATGAAAAACTGTTTTTT.

The table lists this clonotype with a few counts. The V and J genes are TRBV28 and TRBJ2-1, with D perhaps matching TRBD1 or TRBD2 (5 bases each). CDR3 length: 14 residues. V was shortened by 5 bases and J by 5 bases, with 13 bases between the two germline ends. CDR1 MDHEN and CDR2 SYDVKM come from the germline V gene. This chain's CDR3 is CASSPDRGHNEQFF. Here the CDR3 DNA reads TGTGCCAGCAGTCCCGACCGGGGACACAATGAGCAGTTCTTC.

This clonotype was seen only a few times. The chain carries TRBV5-1 and TRBJ2-3, with D possibly being TRBD1 (6 bases). The germline V gene has CDR1 SGHRS and CDR2 YFSETQ. With 3 bases removed from V and 2 bases from J, the gap between germline ends came to 25 bases. The CDR3 runs 19 residues. The CDR3 DNA is TGCGCCAGCAGCTATAGGACAGCCGCACCGAAAGCTTCCACAGATACGCAGTATTTT. Amino acids: CASSYRTAAPKASTDTQYF.